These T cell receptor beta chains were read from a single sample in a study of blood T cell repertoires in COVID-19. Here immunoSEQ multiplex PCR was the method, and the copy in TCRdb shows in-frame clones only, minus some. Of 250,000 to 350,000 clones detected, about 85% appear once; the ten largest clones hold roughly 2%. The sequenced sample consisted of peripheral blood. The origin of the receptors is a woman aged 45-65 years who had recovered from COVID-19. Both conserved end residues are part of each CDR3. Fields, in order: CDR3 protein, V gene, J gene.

CDR3: CASTFSSRGREGNQPQHF
V: TRBV7-8
J: TRBJ1-5

CDR3: CASKGGGLNQPQHF
V: TRBV28
J: TRBJ1-5

CDR3: CASSLVRGNYGYTF
V: TRBV7-2
J: TRBJ1-2

CDR3: CASSLDRGWSETQYF
V: TRBV7-2
J: TRBJ2-5

CDR3: CASSYSGRGLWAFF
V: TRBV6-5
J: TRBJ1-1

CDR3: CAWSRFRAEAFF
V: TRBV30
J: TRBJ1-1

CDR3: CASRSPLAGQAGTQYF
V: TRBV28
J: TRBJ2-3

CDR3: CASSLGTIGELFF
V: TRBV7-2
J: TRBJ2-2

CDR3: CASCRTGGYNEQFF
V: TRBV5-1
J: TRBJ2-1

CDR3: CASSPMPGVVWGANVLTF
V: TRBV5-1
J: TRBJ2-6

CDR3: CASSLEDSLKVMNTEAFF
V: TRBV7-2
J: TRBJ1-1

CDR3: CASTGDRGSGGYTF
V: TRBV6-5
J: TRBJ1-2

CDR3: CASSLAVSSYNEQFF
V: TRBV5-1
J: TRBJ2-1

CDR3: CASSWRAQGYNEKLFF
V: TRBV5-1
J: TRBJ1-4

CDR3: CASSLGSRGVNQPQHF
V: TRBV7-2
J: TRBJ1-5

CDR3: CASSPGSGQGTEQFF
V: TRBV18
J: TRBJ2-1

CDR3: CASSLEGGPGNTIYF
V: TRBV11-2
J: TRBJ1-3

CDR3: CASSLRANTEAFF
V: TRBV7-3
J: TRBJ1-1

CDR3: CASSPIGQGDPGYTF
V: TRBV18
J: TRBJ1-2

CDR3: CASSVAREGSYNEQFF
V: TRBV9
J: TRBJ2-1

CDR3: CASSIGGARNQPQHF
V: TRBV19
J: TRBJ1-5

CDR3: CASSPQQGLGNYGYTF
V: TRBV18
J: TRBJ1-2

CDR3: CASSYTQASGNTIYF
V: TRBV6-5
J: TRBJ1-3

CDR3: CASSLVPGQGAGRDTEAFF
V: TRBV3-1/TRBV3-2
J: TRBJ1-1

CDR3: CASSSLTASNTEAFF
V: TRBV5-1
J: TRBJ1-1

CDR3: CASSEQGATDTQYF
V: TRBV6-4
J: TRBJ2-3

CDR3: CAWSVWKSGLSSRTNTEAFF
V: TRBV30
J: TRBJ1-1

CDR3: CASSQPLGGAYQPQHF
V: TRBV16
J: TRBJ1-5

CDR3: CASIGGRNTEAFF
V: TRBV2
J: TRBJ1-1

CDR3: CASSLYDRSYEQYF
V: TRBV28
J: TRBJ2-7

CDR3: CASSINRAGETEAFF
V: TRBV19
J: TRBJ1-1

CDR3: CASSQDLGGGVSGANVLTF
V: TRBV4-2
J: TRBJ2-6

CDR3: CAIISDPYQGTEAFF
V: TRBV10-3
J: TRBJ1-1

CDR3: CASSFVARNYGYTF
V: TRBV5-8
J: TRBJ1-2

CDR3: CASSWGRAATEAFF
V: TRBV7-9
J: TRBJ1-1

CDR3: CATARRQLDEKLFF
V: TRBV24-1
J: TRBJ1-4

CDR3: CASSYPGDYGYTF
V: TRBV6-5
J: TRBJ1-2

CDR3: CASSPLAERVTEAFF
V: TRBV6-5
J: TRBJ1-1

CDR3: CASSRDYEREQFF
V: TRBV6-2/TRBV6-3
J: TRBJ2-1

CDR3: CASSRTGRTEAFF
V: TRBV27
J: TRBJ1-1

CDR3: CASSQELGYTIYF
V: TRBV4-3
J: TRBJ1-3

CDR3: CASSQESDRGIGKLFF
V: TRBV14
J: TRBJ1-4

CDR3: CASSLGQWGTEAFF
V: TRBV13
J: TRBJ1-1

CDR3: CAITGTMNTEAFF
V: TRBV10-3
J: TRBJ1-1

CDR3: CASMRAGGSGNTIYF
V: TRBV19
J: TRBJ1-3

CDR3: CASSRARDALDEKLFF
V: TRBV4-1
J: TRBJ1-4

CDR3: CAWELENYGYTF
V: TRBV30
J: TRBJ1-2

CDR3: CASSPPSGPYEQYF
V: TRBV11-2
J: TRBJ2-7

CDR3: CATIQDLEQYF
V: TRBV6-5
J: TRBJ2-7

CDR3: CASGGLQGRTEAFF
V: TRBV2
J: TRBJ1-1

CDR3: CASSPVGASGQPQHF
V: TRBV7-8
J: TRBJ1-5

CDR3: CSASFSYSYEQYF
V: TRBV20-1
J: TRBJ2-7

CDR3: CASSPIARETQYF
V: TRBV28
J: TRBJ2-5

CDR3: CAWGDSGQFLNSPLHF
V: TRBV30
J: TRBJ1-6

CDR3: CASSQQGGRGNSPLHF
V: TRBV4-2
J: TRBJ1-6

CDR3: CASSPSLVPDTQYF
V: TRBV5-6
J: TRBJ2-3

CDR3: CASSLRGSLIGNEKLFF
V: TRBV27
J: TRBJ1-4

CDR3: CASRQDSNNEKLFF
V: TRBV5-1
J: TRBJ1-4

CDR3: CASSSGFADTQYF
V: TRBV19
J: TRBJ2-3

CDR3: CASSLDATGEVTNYGYTF
V: TRBV11-2
J: TRBJ1-2